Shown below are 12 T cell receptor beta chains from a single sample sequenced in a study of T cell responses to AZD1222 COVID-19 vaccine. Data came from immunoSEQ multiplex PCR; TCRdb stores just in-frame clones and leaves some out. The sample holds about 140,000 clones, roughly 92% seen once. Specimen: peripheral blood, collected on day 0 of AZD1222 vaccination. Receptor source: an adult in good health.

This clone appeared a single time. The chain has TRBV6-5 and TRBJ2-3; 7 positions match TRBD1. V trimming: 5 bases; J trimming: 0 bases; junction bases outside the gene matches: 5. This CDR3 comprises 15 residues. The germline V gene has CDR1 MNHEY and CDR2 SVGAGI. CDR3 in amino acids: CASSRQGVSTDTQYF. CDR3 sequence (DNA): TGTGCCAGCAGTCGGCAGGGGGTCAGCACAGATACGCAGTATTTT.

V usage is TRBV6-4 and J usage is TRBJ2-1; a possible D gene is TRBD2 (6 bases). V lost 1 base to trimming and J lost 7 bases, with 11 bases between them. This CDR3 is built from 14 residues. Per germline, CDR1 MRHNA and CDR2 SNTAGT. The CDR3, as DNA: TGTGCCAGCAGTGACTTGGGACTTCCAAATGAGCAGTTCTTC. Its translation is CASSDLGLPNEQFF.

The CDR3 nucleotides are TGTGCCAGCAGTCCAGGGGCTAGCGGGAGGGAACAGTACTTC. Translating gives CASSPGASGREQYF. The chain links TRBV27 to TRBJ2-4, with 12 bases that match TRBD2. The CDR3 covers 14 residues. Losses at the gene ends were 5 bases for V and 13 bases for J; bases not matched to a gene: 9. The germline gives CDR1 MNHEY, CDR2 SMNVEV (reference sequence).

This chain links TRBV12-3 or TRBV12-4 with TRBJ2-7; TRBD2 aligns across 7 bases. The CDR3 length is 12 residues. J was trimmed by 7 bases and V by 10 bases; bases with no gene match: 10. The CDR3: CATSGRAGEQYF. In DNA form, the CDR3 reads TGTGCCACCTCGGGACGAGCGGGGGAGCAGTACTTC.

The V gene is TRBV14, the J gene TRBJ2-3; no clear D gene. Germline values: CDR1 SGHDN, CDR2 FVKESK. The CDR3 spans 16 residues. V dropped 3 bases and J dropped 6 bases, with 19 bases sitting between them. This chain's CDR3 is CASSHKLDPRSDTQYF. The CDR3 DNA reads TGTGCCAGCAGCCATAAATTGGACCCTCGTTCGGATACGCAGTATTTT.

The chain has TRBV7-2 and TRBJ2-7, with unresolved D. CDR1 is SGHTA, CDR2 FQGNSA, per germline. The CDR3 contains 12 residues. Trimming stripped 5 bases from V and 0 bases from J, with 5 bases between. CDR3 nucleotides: TGTGCCAGCAGCCCCACCTCCTACGAGCAGTACTTC. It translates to CASSPTSYEQYF. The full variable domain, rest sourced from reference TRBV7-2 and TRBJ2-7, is GAGVSQSPSNKVTEKGKDVELRCDPISGHTALYWYRQSLGQGLEFLIYFQGNSAPDKSGLPSDRFSAERTGGSVSTLTIQRTQQEDSAVYLCASSPTSYEQYFGPGTRLTVT.

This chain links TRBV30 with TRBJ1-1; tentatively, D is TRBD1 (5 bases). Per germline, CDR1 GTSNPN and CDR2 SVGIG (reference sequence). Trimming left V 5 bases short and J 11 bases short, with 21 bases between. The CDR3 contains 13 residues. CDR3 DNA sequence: TGTGCCTGGCACCCCCGGGGGGGAGGGAGGGCTTTCTTT. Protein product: CAWHPRGGGRAFF.

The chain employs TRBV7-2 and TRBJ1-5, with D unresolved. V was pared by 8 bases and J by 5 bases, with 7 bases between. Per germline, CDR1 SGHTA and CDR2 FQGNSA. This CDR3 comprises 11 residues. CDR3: CASGLDQPQHF. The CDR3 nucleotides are TGTGCCAGCGGACTGGATCAGCCCCAGCATTTT.

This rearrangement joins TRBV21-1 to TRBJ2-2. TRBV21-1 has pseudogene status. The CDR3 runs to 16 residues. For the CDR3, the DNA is TGTGCCAGCAGCAAATACACGGGGCAGCAAGGCGGGGAGCTGTTTTTT. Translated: CASSKYTGQQGGELFF.

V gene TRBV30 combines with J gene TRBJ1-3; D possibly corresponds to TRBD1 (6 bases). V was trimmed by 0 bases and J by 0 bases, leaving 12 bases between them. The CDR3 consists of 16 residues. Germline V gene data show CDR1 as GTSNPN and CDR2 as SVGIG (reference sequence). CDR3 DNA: TGTGCCTGGAGTGTAGGACAGCCATTCTCTGGAAACACCATATATTTT. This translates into CAWSVGQPFSGNTIYF.

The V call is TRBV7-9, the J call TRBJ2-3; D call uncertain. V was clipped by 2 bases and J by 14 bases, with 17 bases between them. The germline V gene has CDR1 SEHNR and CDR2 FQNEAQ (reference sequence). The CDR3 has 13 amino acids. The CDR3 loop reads CASSLWGSVARYF. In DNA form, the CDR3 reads TGTGCCAGCAGCTTATGGGGTTCGGTAGCCAGGTATTTT.

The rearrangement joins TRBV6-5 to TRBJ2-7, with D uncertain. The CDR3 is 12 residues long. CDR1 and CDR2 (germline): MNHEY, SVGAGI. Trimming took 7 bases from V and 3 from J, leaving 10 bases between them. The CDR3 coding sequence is TGTGCCAGCATCTCCGGGCGCTACGAGCAGTACTTC. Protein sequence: CASISGRYEQYF.